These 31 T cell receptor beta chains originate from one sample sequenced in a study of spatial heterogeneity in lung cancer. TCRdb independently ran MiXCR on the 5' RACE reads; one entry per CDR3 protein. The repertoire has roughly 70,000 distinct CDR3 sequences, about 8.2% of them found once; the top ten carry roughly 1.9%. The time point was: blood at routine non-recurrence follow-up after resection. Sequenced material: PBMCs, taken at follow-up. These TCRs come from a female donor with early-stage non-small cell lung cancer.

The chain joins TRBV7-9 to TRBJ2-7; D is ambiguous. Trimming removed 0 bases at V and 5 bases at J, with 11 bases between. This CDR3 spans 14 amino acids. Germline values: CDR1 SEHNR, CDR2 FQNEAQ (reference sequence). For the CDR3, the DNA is TGTGCCAGCAGCTTAGCGTTCGGTGGTCACGAGCAGTACTTC. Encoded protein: CASSLAFGGHEQYF.

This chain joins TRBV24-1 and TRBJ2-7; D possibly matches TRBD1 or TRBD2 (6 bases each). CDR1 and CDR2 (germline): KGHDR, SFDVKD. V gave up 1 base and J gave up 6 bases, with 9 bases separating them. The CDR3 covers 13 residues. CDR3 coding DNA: TGTGCCACCAGTGATTTTGGAGGGGGCGAGCAGTACTTC. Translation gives CATSDFGGGEQYF.

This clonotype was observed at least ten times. In nucleotides, the CDR3 is TGTGCCAGCAGACGGACACAATCGAGCAATCAGCCCCAGCATTTT. It encodes CASRRTQSSNQPQHF. The J gene is TRBJ1-5, the V gene TRBV6-5; D is perhaps TRBD1 (5 bases). V was shortened by 6 bases and J by 1 base, with 13 bases between the two germline ends. The germline gives CDR1 MNHEY, CDR2 SVGAGI. CDR3 length: 15 amino acids.

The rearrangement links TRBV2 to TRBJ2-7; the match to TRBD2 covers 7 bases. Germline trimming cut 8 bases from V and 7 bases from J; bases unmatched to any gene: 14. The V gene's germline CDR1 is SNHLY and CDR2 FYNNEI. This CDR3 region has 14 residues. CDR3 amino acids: CASDDLAGAAEQYF. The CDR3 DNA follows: TGTGCCAGCGATGACCTTGCGGGAGCAGCAGAGCAGTACTTC.

CDR3 sequence: CATSRVTGTFSGNTIYF. The CDR3 bases are TGTGCCACCAGCAGGGTTACCGGGACATTCTCTGGAAACACCATATATTTT. V is TRBV15 and J is TRBJ1-3; the D gene is possibly TRBD1 (6 bases). Germline CDR1 LNHNV, CDR2 YYDKDF (reference sequence). V lost 3 bases and J 0 bases, leaving 15 bases between the germline ends. This CDR3 has 17 residues.

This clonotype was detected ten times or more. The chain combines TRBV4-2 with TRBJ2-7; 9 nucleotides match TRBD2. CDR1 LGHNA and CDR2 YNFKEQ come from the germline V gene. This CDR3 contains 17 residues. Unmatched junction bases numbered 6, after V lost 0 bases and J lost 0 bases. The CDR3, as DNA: TGTGCCAGCAGCCAAGAACTAGCGGGTTTCTTCTCCTACGAGCAGTACTTC. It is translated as CASSQELAGFFSYEQYF.

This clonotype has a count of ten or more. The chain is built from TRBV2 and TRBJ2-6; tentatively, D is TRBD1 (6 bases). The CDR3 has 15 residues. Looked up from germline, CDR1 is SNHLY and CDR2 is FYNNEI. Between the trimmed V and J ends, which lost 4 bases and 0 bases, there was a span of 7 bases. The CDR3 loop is CASSVDSSGANVLTF. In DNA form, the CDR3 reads TGTGCCAGCAGTGTGGACAGCTCTGGGGCCAACGTCCTGACTTTC.

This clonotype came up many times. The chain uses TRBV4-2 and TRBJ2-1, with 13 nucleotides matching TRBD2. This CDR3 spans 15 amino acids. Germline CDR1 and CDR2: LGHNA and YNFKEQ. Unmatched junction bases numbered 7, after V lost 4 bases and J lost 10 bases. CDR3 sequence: CASSLGLAGEEEQFF. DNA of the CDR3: TGTGCCAGCAGCCTCGGACTAGCGGGAGAAGAAGAGCAGTTCTTC.

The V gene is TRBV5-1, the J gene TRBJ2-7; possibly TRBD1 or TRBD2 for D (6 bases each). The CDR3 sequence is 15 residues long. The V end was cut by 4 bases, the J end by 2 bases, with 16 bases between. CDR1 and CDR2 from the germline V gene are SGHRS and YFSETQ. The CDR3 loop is CASSGGEGGTYEQYF. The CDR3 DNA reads TGCGCCAGCAGCGGGGGCGAGGGAGGAACCTACGAGCAGTACTTC.

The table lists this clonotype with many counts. The CDR3 is CATRQSGGETQYF. The CDR3 region has the DNA TGTGCCACCAGACAGAGTGGTGGAGAGACCCAGTACTTC. The gene calls are TRBV12-3 or TRBV12-4 and TRBJ2-5; TRBD1 might be the D (5 bases). CDR3 size: 13 residues. V lost 10 bases and J lost 4, with 16 bases in between.

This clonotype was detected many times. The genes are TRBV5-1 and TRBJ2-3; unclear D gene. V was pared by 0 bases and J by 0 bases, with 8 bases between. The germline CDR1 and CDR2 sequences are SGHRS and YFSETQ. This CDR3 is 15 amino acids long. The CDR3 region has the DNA TGCGCCAGCAGCTTGGTGGCTCATAGCACAGATACGCAGTATTTT. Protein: CASSLVAHSTDTQYF.

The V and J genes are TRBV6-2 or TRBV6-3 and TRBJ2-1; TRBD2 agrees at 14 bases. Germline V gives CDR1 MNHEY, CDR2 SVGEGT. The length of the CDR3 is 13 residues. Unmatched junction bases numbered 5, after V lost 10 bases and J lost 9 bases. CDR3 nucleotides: TGTGCCACGGGGACTAGCGGGAGAAGTGAGCAGTTCTTC. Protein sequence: CATGTSGRSEQFF.

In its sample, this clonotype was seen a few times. CDR3 sequence: CSALAPGSGANVLTF. The CDR3, as DNA: TGCAGTGCTCTAGCCCCCGGCTCTGGGGCCAACGTCCTGACTTTC. The chain recombines TRBV20-1 with TRBJ2-6, with D maybe TRBD2 (5 bases). The V end was cut by 5 bases, the J end by 0 bases, with 11 bases between. Germline lookup yields CDR1 DFQATT and CDR2 SNEGSKA (reference sequence). The CDR3 covers 15 residues.

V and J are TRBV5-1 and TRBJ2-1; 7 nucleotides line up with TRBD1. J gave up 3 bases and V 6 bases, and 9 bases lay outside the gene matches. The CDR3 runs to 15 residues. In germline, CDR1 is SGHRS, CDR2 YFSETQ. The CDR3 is CASMGDRALYNEQFF. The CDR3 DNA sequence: TGCGCCAGCATGGGAGACAGGGCTCTCTACAATGAGCAGTTCTTC.

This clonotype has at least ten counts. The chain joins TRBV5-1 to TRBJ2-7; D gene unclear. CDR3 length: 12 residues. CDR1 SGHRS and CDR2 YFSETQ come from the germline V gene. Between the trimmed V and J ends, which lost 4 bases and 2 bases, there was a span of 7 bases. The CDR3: CASSRPAYEQYF. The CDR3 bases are TGCGCCAGCAGCCGGCCCGCCTACGAGCAGTACTTC.

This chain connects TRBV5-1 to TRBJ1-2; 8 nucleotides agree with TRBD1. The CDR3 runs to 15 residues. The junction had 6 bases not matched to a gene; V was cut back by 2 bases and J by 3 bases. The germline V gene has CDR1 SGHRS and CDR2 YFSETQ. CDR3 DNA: TGCGCCAGCAGCTTATACGACAGGGGTGACTATGGCTACACCTTC. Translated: CASSLYDRGDYGYTF.

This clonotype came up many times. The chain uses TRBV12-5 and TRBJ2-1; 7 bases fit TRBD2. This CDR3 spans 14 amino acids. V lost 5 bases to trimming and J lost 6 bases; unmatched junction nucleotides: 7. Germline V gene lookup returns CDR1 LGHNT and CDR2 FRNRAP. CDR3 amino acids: CASGPPREGNEQFF. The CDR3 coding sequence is TGTGCTAGTGGTCCCCCCAGGGAGGGCAATGAGCAGTTCTTC. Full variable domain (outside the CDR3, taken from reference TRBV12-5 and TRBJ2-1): DARVTQTPRHKVTEMGQEVTMRCQPILGHNTVFWYRQTMMQGLELLAYFRNRAPLDDSGMPKDRFSAEMPDATLATLKIQPSEPRDSAVYFCASGPPREGNEQFFGPGTRLTVL.

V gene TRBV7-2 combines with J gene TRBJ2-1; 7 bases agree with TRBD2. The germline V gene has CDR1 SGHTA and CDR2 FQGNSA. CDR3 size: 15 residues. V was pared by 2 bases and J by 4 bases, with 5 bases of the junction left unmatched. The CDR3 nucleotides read TGTGCCAGCAGCTTATTTCTAGCGGAATACAATGAGCAGTTCTTC. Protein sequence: CASSLFLAEYNEQFF.

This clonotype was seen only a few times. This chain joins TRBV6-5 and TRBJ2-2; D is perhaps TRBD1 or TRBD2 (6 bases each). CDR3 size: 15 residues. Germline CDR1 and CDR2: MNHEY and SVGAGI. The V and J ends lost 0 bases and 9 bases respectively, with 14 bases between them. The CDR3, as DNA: TGTGCCAGCAGTTACTCGACGGGGGCCCGAAGGGAGCTGTTTTTT. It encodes CASSYSTGARRELFF.

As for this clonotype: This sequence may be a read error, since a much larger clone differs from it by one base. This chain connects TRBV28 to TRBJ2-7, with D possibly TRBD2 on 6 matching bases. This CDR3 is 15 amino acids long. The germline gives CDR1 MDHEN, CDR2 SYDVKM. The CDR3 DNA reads TGTGTCAGCGCCGGGGGAGACTCCTATTTATACGAGCAGTACTTC. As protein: CVSAGGDSYLYEQYF.

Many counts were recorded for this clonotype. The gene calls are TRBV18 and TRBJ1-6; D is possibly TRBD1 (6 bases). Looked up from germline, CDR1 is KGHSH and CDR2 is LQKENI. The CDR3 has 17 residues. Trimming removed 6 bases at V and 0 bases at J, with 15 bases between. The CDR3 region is CASSSGDTSSYNSPLHF. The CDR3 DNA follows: TGTGCCAGCTCCTCGGGGGACACGAGCTCCTATAATTCACCCCTCCACTTT.

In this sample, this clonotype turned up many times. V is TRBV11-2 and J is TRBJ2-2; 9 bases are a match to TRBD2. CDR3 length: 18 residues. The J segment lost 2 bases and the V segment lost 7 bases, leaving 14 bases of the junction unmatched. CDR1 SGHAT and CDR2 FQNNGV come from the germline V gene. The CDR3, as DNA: TGTGCCAGCACCCCGAGCCCGGTAGCGGGAGTTAACACCGGGGAGCTGTTTTTT. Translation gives CASTPSPVAGVNTGELFF.

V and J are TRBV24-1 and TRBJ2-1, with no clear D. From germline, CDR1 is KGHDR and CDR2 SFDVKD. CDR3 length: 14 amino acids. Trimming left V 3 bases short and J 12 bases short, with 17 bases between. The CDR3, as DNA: TGTGCCACCAGTGATGCCCGGGCTTCCCTGGCGCAGTTCTTC. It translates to CATSDARASLAQFF.

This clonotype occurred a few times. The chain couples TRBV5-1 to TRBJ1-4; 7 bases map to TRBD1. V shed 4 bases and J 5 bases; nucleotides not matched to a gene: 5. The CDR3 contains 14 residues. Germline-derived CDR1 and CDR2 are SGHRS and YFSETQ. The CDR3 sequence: CASSEGQRNEKLFF. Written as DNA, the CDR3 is TGCGCCAGCAGCGAGGGACAGCGAAATGAAAAACTGTTTTTT.

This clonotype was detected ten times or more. The CDR3 nucleotides are TGTGCCAGCAGTCCGACAGGGACTTCAGATACGCAGTATTTT. Translated, it gives CASSPTGTSDTQYF. The rearrangement links TRBV28 to TRBJ2-3, with D perhaps matching TRBD1 (7 bases). Germline values: CDR1 MDHEN, CDR2 SYDVKM. The germline V and J ends were trimmed by 5 bases and 4 bases, with 13 bases remaining between them. This CDR3 has 14 amino acids.

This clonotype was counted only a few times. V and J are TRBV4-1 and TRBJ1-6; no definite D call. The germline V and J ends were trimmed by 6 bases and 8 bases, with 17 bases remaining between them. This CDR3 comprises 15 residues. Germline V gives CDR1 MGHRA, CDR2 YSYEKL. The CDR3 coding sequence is TGCGCCAGCAGAGTCGGGGAAGGACTTCATTCACCCCTCCACTTT. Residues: CASRVGEGLHSPLHF.

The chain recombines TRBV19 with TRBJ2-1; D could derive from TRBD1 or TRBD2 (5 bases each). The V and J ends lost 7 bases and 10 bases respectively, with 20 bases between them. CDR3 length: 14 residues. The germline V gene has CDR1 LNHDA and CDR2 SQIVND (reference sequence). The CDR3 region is CASNNIIGGDEQFF. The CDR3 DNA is TGTGCCAGTAATAACATCATCGGTGGGGACGAGCAGTTCTTC.

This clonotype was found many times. DNA of the CDR3: TGTGCCAGCAGTTACTCGAGACAGGTGAACACCGGGGAGCTGTTTTTT. Translating gives CASSYSRQVNTGELFF. The gene calls are TRBV6-2 or TRBV6-3 and TRBJ2-2; D is perhaps TRBD1 (6 bases). The CDR3 has 16 residues. From germline, CDR1 is MNHEY and CDR2 SVGEGT. Trimming stripped 0 bases from V and 1 base from J, with 9 bases between.

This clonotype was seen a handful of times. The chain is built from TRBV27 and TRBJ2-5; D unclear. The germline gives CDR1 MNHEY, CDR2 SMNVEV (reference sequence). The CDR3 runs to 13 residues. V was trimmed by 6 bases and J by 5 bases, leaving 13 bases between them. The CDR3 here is CASSSDIRETQYF. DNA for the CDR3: TGTGCCAGCAGCTCAGACATTCGGGAGACCCAGTACTTC.

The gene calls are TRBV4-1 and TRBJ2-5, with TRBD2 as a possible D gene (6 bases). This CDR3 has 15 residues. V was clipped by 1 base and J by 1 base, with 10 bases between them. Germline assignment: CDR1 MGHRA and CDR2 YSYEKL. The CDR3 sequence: CASSQAGLPQETQYF. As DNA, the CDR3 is TGCGCCAGCAGCCAAGCGGGACTCCCCCAAGAGACCCAGTACTTC.

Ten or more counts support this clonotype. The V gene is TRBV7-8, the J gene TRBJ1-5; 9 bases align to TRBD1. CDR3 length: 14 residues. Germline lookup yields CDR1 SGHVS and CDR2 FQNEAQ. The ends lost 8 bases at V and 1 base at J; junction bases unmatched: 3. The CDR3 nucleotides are TGTGCCAGCCGGGACAGGGCGAGCAATCAGCCCCAGCATTTT. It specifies CASRDRASNQPQHF.